Following are 19 T cell receptor beta chains from one sample sequenced in a study of OX40 agonist ivuxolimab in advanced cancers. Measured with immunoSEQ multiplex PCR; TCRdb has only the in-frame clones, and not every one. The table includes roughly 69,000 clones, about 91% detected once. The starting material was CD4+ or CD8+ T cells sorted from blood, obtained in a trial of the OX40 agonist ivuxolimab. The receptor source for this set is an adult with an advanced solid tumor such as melanoma, head and neck, liver or kidney cancer.

The rearrangement uses TRBV2 and TRBJ1-3; D remains unclear. The germline V gene has CDR1 SNHLY and CDR2 FYNNEI. The ends were cut back, 0 bases at V and 0 bases at J, with 3 bases in the middle. This CDR3 has 14 amino acids. The CDR3 reads CASSEAGSGNTIYF. CDR3 sequence (DNA): TGTGCCAGCAGTGAAGCAGGCTCTGGAAACACCATATATTTT.

This clone was seen just once. V is TRBV11-2 and J is TRBJ2-7, with D unresolved. V lost 5 bases and J 0 bases, leaving 8 bases between the germline ends. CDR1 SGHAT and CDR2 FQNNGV come from the germline V gene. CDR3 length equals 13 residues. The CDR3 is CASSPPSSYEQYV. CDR3 DNA: TGTGCCAGCAGCCCACCAAGCTCCTACGAGCAGTACGTC.

The chain is built from TRBV6-5 and TRBJ2-2; unclear D gene. The CDR3 covers 14 residues. CDR1 is MNHEY, CDR2 SVGAGI, per germline. Trimming removed 2 bases at V and 0 bases at J, with 4 bases between. CDR3 sequence (DNA): TGTGCCAGCAGTTACGGGGCGAACACCGGGGAGCTGTTTTTT. This gives the protein CASSYGANTGELFF.

The table lists this clone with a few counts. The genes are TRBV7-2 and TRBJ2-3, with D tentatively TRBD1 or TRBD2 (7 bases each). Trimming took off 2 bases at V and 2 bases at J, with 14 bases between the two ends. The CDR3 extends over 16 amino acids. CDR1 and CDR2 (germline): SGHTA, FQGNSA. CDR3 residues: CASSLRQGGTTDTQYF. CDR3 in DNA: TGTGCCAGCAGCTTACGCCAGGGGGGGACCACAGATACGCAGTATTTT.

V and J are TRBV7-9 and TRBJ2-7; D gene uncertain. The CDR3 sequence is 13 residues long. V gave up 6 bases and J gave up 4 bases, with 13 bases separating them. The germline V gene has CDR1 SEHNR and CDR2 FQNEAQ (reference sequence). This chain's CDR3 is CASRTENAYEQYF. For the CDR3, the DNA is TGTGCCAGCAGAACGGAGAACGCATACGAGCAGTACTTC.

The V gene is TRBV2, the J gene TRBJ2-7; D is possibly TRBD2 (5 bases). The CDR3 contains 15 residues. With 1 base removed from V and 5 bases from J, the gap between germline ends came to 15 bases. Germline V gives CDR1 SNHLY, CDR2 FYNNEI. Here the CDR3 DNA reads TGTGCCAGCAGTGAAGGGGTTACGGGGATTGACGAGCAGTACGTC. Translation: CASSEGVTGIDEQYV.

The J gene is TRBJ2-1, the V gene TRBV28, with TRBD2 matching 9 bases. Germline CDR1 reads MDHEN; CDR2 reads SYDVKM. Trimming at V came to 5 bases and at J to 8 bases, leaving 13 bases not matched to a gene. This CDR3 is built from 16 residues. CDR3 sequence (DNA): TGTGCCAGCAGTCCGAGGGTTAGCGGGAGATTATATGAGCAGTTCTTC. It specifies CASSPRVSGRLYEQFF.

This clone showed up just once. The J gene is TRBJ2-3, the V gene TRBV5-1; D could derive from TRBD1 or TRBD2 (5 bases each). The CDR3 covers 15 residues. Trimming stripped 4 bases from V and 6 bases from J, with 18 bases between. CDR1 is SGHRS, CDR2 YFSETQ, per germline. CDR3 sequence: CASSPRQTRDDTQYF. CDR3 nucleotides: TGCGCCAGCAGCCCCCGACAGACCCGGGACGATACGCAGTATTTT.

The V call is TRBV9, the J call TRBJ2-3; 13 bases agree with TRBD2. CDR1 and CDR2 (germline): SGDLS, YYNGEE. The CDR3 loop spans 16 amino acids. Germline trimming cut 4 bases from V and 4 bases from J; bases unmatched to any gene: 6. The CDR3 protein is CASSSGTSGVSDTQYF. The CDR3 region has the DNA TGTGCCAGCAGCTCGGGGACTAGCGGGGTCTCAGATACGCAGTATTTT.

In this sample, this clone turned up once. The V and J genes are TRBV9 and TRBJ2-5; a possible D gene is TRBD2 (6 bases). With 2 bases removed from V and 2 bases from J, the gap between germline ends came to 13 bases. The CDR3 has 15 residues. Germline V gene lookup returns CDR1 SGDLS and CDR2 YYNGEE. The CDR3 sequence is CASSVLGGRQETQYF. The DNA of the CDR3 is TGTGCCAGCAGCGTCCTGGGGGGACGTCAAGAGACCCAGTACTTC.

The chain is built from TRBV6-1 and TRBJ2-7; D uncertain. Germline V CDR1 and CDR2: MNHNS, SASEGT. The CDR3 consists of 12 residues. With 3 bases removed from V and 3 bases from J, the gap between germline ends came to 6 bases. CDR3 sequence reads: CASSDAVYEQYF. CDR3 DNA sequence: TGTGCCAGCAGTGACGCGGTCTACGAGCAGTACTTC.

This chain joins TRBV6-5 and TRBJ2-7, with unresolved D. Trimming pared 6 bases from V and 2 bases from J, leaving 20 bases between. The CDR3 contains 16 residues. Per germline, CDR1 MNHEY and CDR2 SVGAGI. The CDR3 sequence is CASSYPFRSVAYEQYF. Here the CDR3 DNA reads TGTGCCAGCAGCTACCCTTTCCGATCGGTGGCCTACGAGCAGTACTTC.

The chain has TRBV27 and TRBJ2-7, with D uncertain. The V gene's germline CDR1 is MNHEY and CDR2 SMNVEV (reference sequence). The V and J ends lost 0 bases and 5 bases respectively, with 8 bases between them. The CDR3 loop spans 13 amino acids. CDR3 nucleotide sequence: TGTGCCAGCAGTTTATCGTCGGTCCACGAGCAGTACGTC. Its translation: CASSLSSVHEQYV.

Remarks on this clone: Germline and junction disagree at one end, which may indicate a read error. The J gene is TRBJ2-2, the V gene TRBV28; D tentatively reads TRBD1 or TRBD2 (5 bases each). Per the germline V gene, CDR1 is MDHEN and CDR2 is SYDVKM. This CDR3 is 11 amino acids long. This CDR3 reads CASSFSGPLVF. CDR3 bases: TGTGCCAGCAGTTTTTCGGGGCCCCTGGTATTT.

The V call is TRBV21-1, the J call TRBJ2-7; TRBD1 was called by the table and not checked on the DNA. TRBV21-1 is designated a pseudogene. The CDR3 consists of 15 residues. CDR3 sequence reads: CASSRQIHPIYEQYF. CDR3 nucleotides: TGTGCCAGCAGCAGGCAGATCCATCCCATTTACGAGCAGTACTTC.

The chain carries TRBV29-1 and TRBJ2-2, with unresolved D. CDR1 is SQVTM, CDR2 ANQGSEA, per germline. The V and J ends lost 1 base and 6 bases respectively, with 3 bases between them. The CDR3 spans 11 residues. CDR3 loop: CSVEVAGELFF. For the CDR3, the DNA is TGCAGCGTTGAAGTGGCCGGGGAGCTGTTTTTT.

The chain has TRBV11-2 and TRBJ1-2, with TRBD1 matching 9 bases. V shed 8 bases, J shed 8 bases, and the junction held 12 bases outside the gene matches. The CDR3 covers 14 residues. The V gene's germline CDR1 is SGHAT and CDR2 FQNNGV. The CDR3 region has the DNA TGTGCCAGCCGTTACCCTGACAGGGGGGACGGCTACACCTTC. Translating gives CASRYPDRGDGYTF.

This clone came up once. V usage is TRBV5-1 and J usage is TRBJ1-1; D is ambiguous. V was pared by 2 bases and J by 2 bases, with 13 bases between. Per the germline V gene, CDR1 is SGHRS and CDR2 is YFSETQ. This CDR3 is 15 amino acids long. The DNA of the CDR3 is TGCGCCAGCAGCTTTAAAGAGGGATCAAACACTGAAGCTTTCTTT. It is translated as CASSFKEGSNTEAFF.

This rearrangement joins TRBV5-5 to TRBJ1-1; D unresolved. V was trimmed by 2 bases and J by 8 bases, leaving 7 bases between them. In germline, CDR1 is SGHKS, CDR2 YYEKEE (reference sequence). CDR3 length equals 11 residues. CDR3 nucleotides: TGTGCCAGCAGCTTCGGAGGGGAAGCTTTCTTT. Residues: CASSFGGEAFF.